The rows below give T cell receptor beta chains drawn from one sample of a study of cytomegalovirus exposure and HLA in healthy donors. Measured with immunoSEQ multiplex PCR; TCRdb has only the in-frame clones, and not every one. Of some 88,000 clones detected, 63% appear once; the ten largest clones hold around 6.3%. Sample: PBMCs. The source is a woman in her twenties or thirties in good health and CMV-seronegative. Both conserved end residues are trimmed from each CDR3. Clone size appears in some rows only: once, few, many, or a class for an expanded clone.

j_gene | v_gene | abundance | CDR3aa
TRBJ2-6 | TRBV19 | . | ASSLAGAPSGANVLT
TRBJ2-1 | TRBV5-4 | . | ASSLAVTGRQF
TRBJ1-2 | TRBV6-6 | . | ASSYNRGVYGYT
TRBJ2-7 | TRBV11-2 | . | ASRSPGQGKYEQY
TRBJ2-7 | TRBV9 | few | ASSVEFRGTEQY
TRBJ2-7 | TRBV2 | . | ASSERASGAYEQY
TRBJ2-6 | TRBV28 | few | ATTQTTGISGANVLT
TRBJ2-2 | TRBV5-6 | . | AVEWATGELF
TRBJ2-1 | TRBV10-1 | few | ASGPAYNEQF
TRBJ1-5 | TRBV7-2 | . | ASSSTGGRQPQH
TRBJ1-1 | TRBV11-3 | . | ASSFRTGRAF
TRBJ2-1 | TRBV28 | . | ASSETSGRTNEQF
TRBJ2-4 | TRBV5-6 | few | ASSLQILAKNIQY
TRBJ2-7 | TRBV4-2 | . | ASSREKTGDNEQY
TRBJ2-7 | TRBV2 | few | ASREQTVSYEQY
TRBJ2-3 | TRBV7-9 | few | ASSGLSGGTPDTQY
TRBJ2-2 | TRBV5-1 | . | ASSLVGPAGGPNTGELF
TRBJ1-2 | TRBV10-3 | . | AISDLQGTGYT
TRBJ2-3 | TRBV6-1 | few | ASSEMVASGGADTQY
TRBJ1-1 | TRBV19 | . | ATITGFNVATEAF
TRBJ2-1 | TRBV7-2 | once | ASSSSPSSYNEQF
TRBJ1-5 | TRBV6-1 | . | ASSVLDSQPQH
TRBJ2-3 | TRBV12-5 | . | ASGKSGATDTQY
TRBJ1-4 | TRBV28 | few | ASSSTGTANEKLF
TRBJ2-3 | TRBV7-9 | . | ASSPQDDTQY
TRBJ2-7 | TRBV6-5 | . | ASRGWGHGEQY
TRBJ2-7 | TRBV11-3 | . | ASSLAESYEQY
TRBJ2-3 | TRBV29-1 | . | SVEDPPGLAGGEADTQY
TRBJ2-2 | TRBV4-1 | . | ASSLASGANTGELF